A selection of T cell receptor beta chains follows, all from one sample in a study of beta chain features in type 1 diabetes. The data were produced by immunoSEQ multiplex PCR, yet TCRdb's version contains in-frame clones alone and is incomplete. The table shows a few hundred thousand clones, with approximately 20% occurring only once. Sequences were obtained from naive CD4+ T cells from blood. These receptor sequences come from a woman aged 35 to 49 with type 1 diabetes. CDR3s include the opening cysteine and the closing phenylalanine or tryptophan. A D gene is named only where the DNA matches it firmly. Clone size is shown for a subset of rows, as once, few, many or a class of expanded clone.

CDR3 DNA | CDR3 protein | clone size | J gene | V gene | D gene
TGTGCCAGCAGTTACTCCGTGACGGGAGTCAATGAGCAGTTCTTC | CASSYSVTGVNEQFF | - | TRBJ2-1 | TRBV6-5 | -
TGTGCCAGCAGCTTAGGAGGGACAGGGAACTATGGCTACACCTTC | CASSLGGTGNYGYTF | few | TRBJ1-2 | TRBV7-2 | TRBD1
TGCAGCGTTGGGGGACAGCCGAACACTGAAGCTTTCTTT | CSVGGQPNTEAFF | few | TRBJ1-1 | TRBV29-1 | TRBD1
TGTGCCAGCAGCTTCCAGGTCACAGATACGCAGTATTTT | CASSFQVTDTQYF | - | TRBJ2-3 | TRBV5-6 | -
TGCAGTTGGCGACTTCAAGAGACCCAGTACTTC | CSWRLQETQYF | - | TRBJ2-5 | TRBV20-1 | -
TGTGCCAGCAGCTTCGACAGGGGGATATACAATGAGCAGTTCTTC | CASSFDRGIYNEQFF | few | TRBJ2-1 | TRBV7-9 | TRBD1
TGCATCGGCGGGGTCTCCTACAATGAGCAGTTCTTC | CIGGVSYNEQFF | - | TRBJ2-1 | TRBV29-1 | -
TGTGCCAGCAGCCCCGGGACAGTCTCCTACGAGCAGTACTTC | CASSPGTVSYEQYF | - | TRBJ2-7 | TRBV5-6 | TRBD1
TGCAGCGTTGACCGGGGGAACACTGAAGCTTTCTTT | CSVDRGNTEAFF | - | TRBJ1-1 | TRBV29-1 | -
TGTGCCAGCAGTGAATTAGTCGAGCAGTACTTC | CASSELVEQYF | - | TRBJ2-7 | TRBV25-1 | -
TGTGCCAGCTCACTGGCCACAGATACGCAGTATTTT | CASSLATDTQYF | - | TRBJ2-3 | TRBV18 | -
TGCGCCAGCAGCCAAGACGACGGTCGGGAGAACACTGAAGCTTTCTTT | CASSQDDGRENTEAFF | few | TRBJ1-1 | TRBV4-1 | -
TGTGCCAGCAGCTTGGCCGGGGGGCGCAAGGAATCACCCCTCCACTTT | CASSLAGGRKESPLHF | - | TRBJ1-6 | TRBV5-4 | -
TGTGCCAGCAGTTTAGAGGCGGGAGGGCCCTACAATGAGCAGTTCTTC | CASSLEAGGPYNEQFF | - | TRBJ2-1 | TRBV28 | TRBD2
TGTGCCAGCAGCGTAGCAATCTCTGGGGCCAACGTCCTGACTTTC | CASSVAISGANVLTF | - | TRBJ2-6 | TRBV9 | -
TGTGCCAGCAGCCGACACCCCGAGTCCCAAGAGACCCAGTACTTC | CASSRHPESQETQYF | - | TRBJ2-5 | TRBV7-3 | -
TGTGCCAGCAGACAGACAGGATCTAGAGATACGCAGTATTTT | CASRQTGSRDTQYF | few | TRBJ2-3 | TRBV7-2 | -
TGTGCCAGCAGTATGGGACAGGGAGGATCCTACGAGCAGTACTTC | CASSMGQGGSYEQYF | - | TRBJ2-7 | TRBV28 | TRBD1
TGTGCCAGCAGTGTTGGCTGGGGACAGGGTGAAGAGACCCAGTACTTC | CASSVGWGQGEETQYF | few | TRBJ2-5 | TRBV25-1 | TRBD1
TGTGCTAGTGGAGAGCGGGAGGGCCGAGTTGAGCAGTTCTTC | CASGEREGRVEQFF | few | TRBJ2-1 | TRBV12-5 | TRBD2
TGTGCCAGCAGGTATAAGGGGAAGACTAATGAAAAACTGTTTTTT | CASRYKGKTNEKLFF | few | TRBJ1-4 | TRBV27 | -
TGTGCCAGCAGCCCAACAGGGGACTATGGCTACACCTTC | CASSPTGDYGYTF | few | TRBJ1-2 | TRBV7-9 | TRBD1
TGTGCCAGTAGTCGGACAGGACCATATTCACCCCTCCACTTT | CASSRTGPYSPLHF | - | TRBJ1-6 | TRBV19 | TRBD1
TGTGCCAGCAGCGTAGGTGGGGGGGCCGCGGGGGAGACCCAGTACTTC | CASSVGGGAAGETQYF | once | TRBJ2-5 | TRBV9 | -
TGTGCCAGCAGCTTAGCCTTTGGACAGCCTAACTCTGGGGCCAACGTCCTGACTTTC | CASSLAFGQPNSGANVLTF | - | TRBJ2-6 | TRBV7-9 | -
TGTGCCAGCAACAGACAGGCCAAAACTGAAGCTTTCTTT | CASNRQAKTEAFF | - | TRBJ1-1 | TRBV2 | -
TGCGCCAGCAGCACCCGACAGGGGGCGAACACTGAAGCTTTCTTT | CASSTRQGANTEAFF | - | TRBJ1-1 | TRBV5-1 | TRBD1
TGTGCCAGCAGCTCACAGGGAATGAATCAGCCCCAGCATTTT | CASSSQGMNQPQHF | - | TRBJ1-5 | TRBV7-2 | -
TGCGCCAGCAGCTCGCAGGACTCTACCGGGGAGCTGTTTTTT | CASSSQDSTGELFF | few | TRBJ2-2 | TRBV5-1 | -
TGCAGCGTTTTGCGGACTAGCGGGAGGGCGGAATACAATGAGCAGTTCTTC | CSVLRTSGRAEYNEQFF | few | TRBJ2-1 | TRBV29-1 | TRBD2
TGTGCCGTCTCCCGGGGAAACACCATATATTTT | CAVSRGNTIYF | - | TRBJ1-3 | TRBV13 | -
TGTGCCAGCAGTTTAAGGTCAGGGGCGGGCCAGCCCCAGCATTTT | CASSLRSGAGQPQHF | few | TRBJ1-5 | TRBV28 | -
TGTGCCAGCAGGATTGGCCGTCTAGCCAAAAACATTCAGTACTTC | CASRIGRLAKNIQYF | few | TRBJ2-4 | TRBV25-1 | -
TGTGCCAGCAGCCCCGGGACCGCGGGACCCTACGAGCAGTACTTC | CASSPGTAGPYEQYF | once | TRBJ2-7 | TRBV5-6 | -
TGTGCCAGCAGCTTAGCGTTATCGGGACAGGGGGAAAATGAGCAGTTCTTC | CASSLALSGQGENEQFF | - | TRBJ2-1 | TRBV7-8 | TRBD1
TGTGCCAGCAGCTTCGGACGGGGAATGAACACTGAAGCTTTCTTT | CASSFGRGMNTEAFF | once | TRBJ1-1 | TRBV7-2 | -
TGCGCCAGCAGCCCCGCACCCACAGGGAACCAAGAGACCCAGTACTTC | CASSPAPTGNQETQYF | - | TRBJ2-5 | TRBV4-3 | -
TGCGCCAGCAGCCGCCGGACAGGGCTGACAGATACGCAGTATTTT | CASSRRTGLTDTQYF | - | TRBJ2-3 | TRBV4-1 | TRBD1
TGTGCCAGCAGCTTGGGTACAGGGAACACAGATACGCAGTATTTT | CASSLGTGNTDTQYF | - | TRBJ2-3 | TRBV5-6 | -
TGTGCTAGTGGCCTCGACAGGGGGACCCAGTACTTC | CASGLDRGTQYF | few | TRBJ2-5 | TRBV12-5 | TRBD1
TGTGCCAGCAGCTTAGGGTTCAGCTACGAGCAGTACTTC | CASSLGFSYEQYF | - | TRBJ2-7 | TRBV7-2 | -
TGTGCCAGCAGCTTATCCGTTGGCCGACAGGGGGCAGATACGCAGTATTTT | CASSLSVGRQGADTQYF | few | TRBJ2-3 | TRBV7-9 | TRBD1
TGTGCCAGCAGTTTAGCGGGGGGGCGCGAGACCCAGTACTTC | CASSLAGGRETQYF | few | TRBJ2-5 | TRBV28 | TRBD2
TGTGCCAGCTCACGCGACAGGGTGGAGACCCAGTACTTC | CASSRDRVETQYF | few | TRBJ2-5 | TRBV18 | TRBD1
TGTGCCAGCGACCGACCGGGACAGGGGGCCGGCGGGGAGCTGTTTTTT | CASDRPGQGAGGELFF | - | TRBJ2-2 | TRBV7-9 | TRBD1
TGTGCCAGCAGTTACTCTGGGAGGACAGGGGAGAATGGCTACACCTTC | CASSYSGRTGENGYTF | few | TRBJ1-2 | TRBV6-6 | TRBD1
TGCAGCGTTCAAGGACAGGGTCAGGGATCCTATGGCTACACCTTC | CSVQGQGQGSYGYTF | few | TRBJ1-2 | TRBV29-1 | TRBD1
TGCAGCGTTGCCAGGGCGGGACCCGCCTCCTACGAGCAGTACTTC | CSVARAGPASYEQYF | - | TRBJ2-7 | TRBV29-1 | -
TGTGCCAGCAGTTATGACTTGGGGGGAGGGGAGCAGTTCTTC | CASSYDLGGGEQFF | - | TRBJ2-1 | TRBV7-2 | TRBD2
TGTGCCAGCAGTCGAGGAGGGAGCACTGAAGCTTTCTTT | CASSRGGSTEAFF | few | TRBJ1-1 | TRBV6-5 | -
TGTGCCAGCAGCGGAGACAGTTTAGGGCCTCTCTATGGCTACACCTTC | CASSGDSLGPLYGYTF | - | TRBJ1-2 | TRBV5-4 | -
TGTGCCAGCACCCTAAGCCCCCTAGTCAGCACAGATACGCAGTATTTT | CASTLSPLVSTDTQYF | few | TRBJ2-3 | TRBV2 | -